Below are 18 T cell receptor beta chains sequenced from a single sample in a study of blood T cell repertoires in COVID-19. Assay: immunoSEQ multiplex PCR; the TCRdb copy retains only in-frame clones and omits some. Of 95,000 to 130,000 clones detected, 82% appear once; the ten largest clones hold roughly 7.1%. The sequencing sample was made of peripheral blood. These receptors originate from a man aged 70-80 years with active or convalescent COVID-19.

The V and J genes are TRBV14 and TRBJ2-1; D is perhaps TRBD1 or TRBD2 (5 bases each). V lost 4 bases and J lost 1, with 11 bases in between. Germline CDR1 reads SGHDN; CDR2 reads FVKESK. The CDR3 is made up of 15 amino acids. The CDR3 here is CASSREGSSYNEQFF. The CDR3, as DNA: TGTGCCAGCAGCCGAGAGGGGAGTTCCTACAATGAGCAGTTCTTC.

This clone showed up many times. The J gene is TRBJ1-6, the V gene TRBV19; a possible D gene is TRBD1 (6 bases). Trimming took off 3 bases at V and 7 bases at J, with 16 bases between the two ends. There are 16 residues in the CDR3. Germline lookup yields CDR1 LNHDA and CDR2 SQIVND (reference sequence). The CDR3, as DNA: TGTGCCAGTAGTATCGGGATGCGGCAGGGGAATTCACCCCTCCACTTT. Its protein is CASSIGMRQGNSPLHF.

V and J are TRBV7-2 and TRBJ2-7; 12 positions match TRBD2. The CDR3 has 18 amino acids. Germline V gene lookup returns CDR1 SGHTA and CDR2 FQGNSA. The V segment lost 1 base and the J segment 4 bases; nucleotides outside the gene matches: 11. The CDR3 reads CASSLDGLAGGPVYEQYF. CDR3 DNA sequence: TGTGCCAGCAGCTTAGATGGGCTAGCGGGAGGGCCGGTTTACGAGCAGTACTTC.

J is TRBJ1-6 and V is TRBV6-2 or TRBV6-3; D is possibly TRBD1 (5 bases). V dropped 6 bases and J dropped 0 bases, with 18 bases sitting between them. Looked up from germline, CDR1 is MNHEY and CDR2 is SVGEGT. CDR3 size: 18 residues. The CDR3 DNA reads TGTGCCAGCAGCTTCGACAGTCGGAAGGGCTCCTATAATTCACCCCTCCACTTT. Translating it yields CASSFDSRKGSYNSPLHF.

This chain connects TRBV14 to TRBJ1-2, with a possible D match to TRBD1 (6 bases). CDR1 is SGHDN, CDR2 FVKESK, per germline. The CDR3 loop spans 13 amino acids. Trimming removed 4 bases at V and 13 bases at J, with 19 bases between. In nucleotides, the CDR3 is TGTGCCAGCAGCCCCCGGGGGGACACCCGCCGCACCTTC. Amino acid sequence: CASSPRGDTRRTF.

The CDR3, as DNA: TGTGCCAGTAGCGGGACAGGGAGAAAAGGGAGCAATCAGCCCCAGCATTTT. It translates to CASSGTGRKGSNQPQHF. V gene TRBV19 combines with J gene TRBJ1-5; TRBD1 matches at 9 bases. The trim removed 6 bases at V and 1 base at J, leaving 10 bases unmatched. The CDR3 is 17 amino acids. Germline CDR1 reads LNHDA; CDR2 reads SQIVND (reference sequence).

The chain combines TRBV4-2 with TRBJ2-2; 14 nucleotides match TRBD2. The V gene's germline CDR1 is LGHNA and CDR2 YNFKEQ. CDR3 length: 21 residues. With V trimmed by 0 bases and J by 6 bases, 15 bases remained unmatched. The CDR3 region is CASSQEVGTSGRASYAGELFF. CDR3 bases: TGTGCCAGCAGCCAAGAGGTAGGGACTAGCGGGAGAGCTTCATACGCCGGGGAGCTGTTTTTT.

The rearrangement uses TRBV2 and TRBJ1-5; TRBD1 matches at 7 bases. Germline V CDR1 and CDR2: SNHLY, FYNNEI. This CDR3 comprises 14 residues. The trim removed 9 bases at V and 5 bases at J, leaving 10 bases unmatched. The CDR3 DNA is TGTGCCAGTAACAGACAGGGTTATGATCAGCCCCAGCATTTT. Protein sequence: CASNRQGYDQPQHF.

V is TRBV7-2 and J is TRBJ2-1; 11 bases fit TRBD2. J lost 6 bases, V lost 1 base, and 2 bases had no gene match. This CDR3 is built from 15 residues. The germline CDR1 and CDR2 sequences are SGHTA and FQGNSA. CDR3: CASSLVAGGTNEQFF. The CDR3 DNA reads as TGTGCCAGCAGCTTAGTAGCGGGGGGGACCAATGAGCAGTTCTTC.

The chain employs TRBV3-1 (or the pseudogene TRBV3-2) and TRBJ1-1; possibly TRBD1 for D (5 bases). This CDR3 has 12 amino acids. Trimming cost V 1 base and J 7 bases, with 7 bases left between them. From germline, CDR1 is LGHDT and CDR2 YNNKEL (reference sequence). The CDR3 loop reads CASSQGGSEAFF. CDR3 DNA sequence: TGTGCCAGCAGCCAAGGGGGCAGTGAAGCTTTCTTT.

The chain couples TRBV6-5 to TRBJ2-7, with 8 positions matching TRBD2. The V gene's germline CDR1 is MNHEY and CDR2 SVGAGI. The V gene end was trimmed by 8 bases and the J gene end by 3 bases; junction bases not matched to a gene: 6. The CDR3 is made up of 13 amino acids. This CDR3 reads CASSGGARYEQYF. The DNA for the CDR3 is TGTGCCAGCTCGGGGGGGGCCCGCTACGAGCAGTACTTC.

The gene calls are TRBV7-2 and TRBJ1-2; TRBD1 matches 7 bases. The germline V gene has CDR1 SGHTA and CDR2 FQGNSA. With 8 bases clipped from V and 2 bases from J, the junction kept 11 bases outside the gene matches. The CDR3 length is 15 residues. The CDR3: CASASPGQRNYGYTF. CDR3 DNA sequence: TGTGCCAGCGCTTCCCCGGGACAGAGAAACTATGGCTACACCTTC.

The chain employs TRBV7-2 and TRBJ2-5, with D tentatively TRBD1 (6 bases). Germline V gene data show CDR1 as SGHTA and CDR2 as FQGNSA. The V end lost 5 bases, the J end lost 4 bases, and 11 bases lay between the germline ends. This CDR3 spans 13 amino acids. CDR3 loop: CASSPGVGETQYF. DNA of the CDR3: TGTGCCAGCAGCCCAGGGGTTGGAGAGACCCAGTACTTC.

The rearrangement links TRBV11-2 to TRBJ1-6; weak D call: TRBD1 (5 bases). The V gene's germline CDR1 is SGHAT and CDR2 FQNNGV. V dropped 2 bases and J dropped 15 bases, with 11 bases sitting between them. The CDR3 totals 12 residues. The CDR3 DNA is TGTGCCAGCAGCTTACAGGGTTTAAGCCTCCACTTT. Protein product: CASSLQGLSLHF.

This chain uses TRBV7-2 with TRBJ1-1; D is unresolved. The CDR3 runs 15 residues. Trimming took 2 bases from V and 4 from J, leaving 14 bases between them. CDR1 and CDR2 (germline): SGHTA, FQGNSA. DNA for the CDR3: TGTGCCAGCAGCTTATCATTACGTGAGAGCACTGAAGCTTTCTTT. Its protein product is CASSLSLRESTEAFF.

This chain links TRBV21-1 with TRBJ2-7; the D call TRBD1 from the table was never checked on the DNA. TRBV21-1 is a known pseudogene. CDR3 length: 14 residues. CDR3 loop: CASSPNRGGHEQYF. The DNA of the CDR3 is TGTGCCAGCAGCCCGAACAGGGGAGGACACGAGCAGTACTTC.

The V gene is TRBV6-1, the J gene TRBJ1-1; D is perhaps TRBD1 (5 bases). This CDR3 has 13 residues. Germline assignment: CDR1 MNHNS and CDR2 SASEGT. The V end was cut by 2 bases, the J end by 1 base, with 5 bases between. CDR3 nucleotides: TGTGCCAGCAGTGAACAGGGGAACACTGAAGCTTTCTTT. It translates to CASSEQGNTEAFF.

This chain links TRBV3-1 (or the pseudogene TRBV3-2) with TRBJ1-6; 10 nucleotides match TRBD1. This CDR3 has 17 amino acids. The germline V gene encodes CDR1 LGHDT and CDR2 YNNKEL (reference sequence). J lost 7 bases, V lost 1 base, and 7 bases had no gene match. CDR3 sequence reads: CASSQGDRGLKNSPLHF. The CDR3 nucleotides read TGTGCCAGCAGCCAAGGGGACAGGGGTCTAAAAAATTCACCCCTCCACTTT.